This T cell receptor beta chain appears in the sequencing data of a study of cytomegalovirus exposure and HLA in healthy donors. Study results and limitations: Listed as cytomegalovirus-associated were 150 to 200 TCR beta chains. Published work reported that the classifier diagnosed cytomegalovirus status with high specificity and sensitivity.

In this sample, this clone turned up once. Its antigen is still unknown. This CDR3 is built from 19 residues. Trimming removed 4 bases from V and 1 base from J; junction bases left unmatched: 19. The germline CDR1 and CDR2 sequences are SGDLS and YYNGEE. Separate from the roughly 630-subject first cohort was the approximately 130-subject validation cohort, to which the donors belonged. Method: immunoSEQ multiplex PCR; TCRdb's copy keeps in-frame clones and lacks some. The table has 100,000 to 150,000 clones, roughly 90% seen once. The clonotype comes from a man aged 30 to 45 in good health and CMV-seronegative. This chain joins TRBV9 and TRBJ2-7, with 8 nucleotides matching TRBD1. The sample was PBMCs. CDR3 protein: CASSIRHRGYTPKSYEQYF. The CDR3 nucleotides are TGTGCCAGCAGCATTAGACACAGGGGGTACACGCCAAAATCCTACGAGCAGTACTTC.